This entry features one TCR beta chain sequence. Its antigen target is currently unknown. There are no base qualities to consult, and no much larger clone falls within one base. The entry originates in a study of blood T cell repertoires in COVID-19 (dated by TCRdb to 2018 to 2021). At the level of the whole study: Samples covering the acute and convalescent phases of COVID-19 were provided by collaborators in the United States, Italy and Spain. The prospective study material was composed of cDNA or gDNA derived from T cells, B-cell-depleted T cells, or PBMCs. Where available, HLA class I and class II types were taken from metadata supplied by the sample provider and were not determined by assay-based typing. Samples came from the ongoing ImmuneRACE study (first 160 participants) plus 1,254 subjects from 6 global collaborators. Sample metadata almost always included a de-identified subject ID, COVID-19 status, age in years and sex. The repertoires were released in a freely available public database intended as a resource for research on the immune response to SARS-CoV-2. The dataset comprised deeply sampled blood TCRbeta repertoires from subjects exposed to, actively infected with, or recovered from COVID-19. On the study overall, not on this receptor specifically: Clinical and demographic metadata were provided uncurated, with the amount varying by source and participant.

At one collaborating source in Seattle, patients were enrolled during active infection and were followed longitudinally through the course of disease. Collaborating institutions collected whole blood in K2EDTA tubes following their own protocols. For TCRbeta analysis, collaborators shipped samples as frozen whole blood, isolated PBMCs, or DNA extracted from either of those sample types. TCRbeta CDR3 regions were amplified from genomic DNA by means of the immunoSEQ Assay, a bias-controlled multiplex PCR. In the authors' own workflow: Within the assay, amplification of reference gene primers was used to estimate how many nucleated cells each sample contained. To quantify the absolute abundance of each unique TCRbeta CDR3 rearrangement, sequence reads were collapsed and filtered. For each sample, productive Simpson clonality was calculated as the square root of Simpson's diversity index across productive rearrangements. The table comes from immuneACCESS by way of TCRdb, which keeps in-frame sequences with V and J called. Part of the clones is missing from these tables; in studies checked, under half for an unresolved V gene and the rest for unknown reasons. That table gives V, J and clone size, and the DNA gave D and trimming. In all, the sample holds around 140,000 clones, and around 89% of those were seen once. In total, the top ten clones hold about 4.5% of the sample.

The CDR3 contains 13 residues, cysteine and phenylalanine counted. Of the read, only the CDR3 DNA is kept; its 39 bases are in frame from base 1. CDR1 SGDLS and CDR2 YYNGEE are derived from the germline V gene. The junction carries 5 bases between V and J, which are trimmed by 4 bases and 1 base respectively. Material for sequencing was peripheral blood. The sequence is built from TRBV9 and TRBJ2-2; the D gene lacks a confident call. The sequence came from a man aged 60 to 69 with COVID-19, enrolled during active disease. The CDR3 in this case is CASSSRNTGELFF. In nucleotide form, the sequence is TGTGCCAGCAGCTCCCGGAACACCGGGGAGCTGTTTTTT.